This T cell receptor beta chain appears in the sequencing data of a study of OX40 agonist ivuxolimab in advanced cancers. About the study: It was ivuxolimab, an agonistic anti-OX40 (CD134) antibody, that patients were treated with. Those enrolled were less than 85% male, with a mean age of around 60 years and ages from roughly 20 to 85. Broader study findings: Researchers report that CD8+ T cells had, on average, more expanded clones than CD4+. Expanded peripheral T cells had an undetermined antigen specificity.

This CDR3 contains 15 residues. V lost 3 bases and J lost 1, with 12 bases in between. Germline V gene sequence: CDR1 MDHEN, CDR2 SYDVKM. Only in-frame clones appear in the TCRdb table, and some are missing; sequencing was by immunoSEQ multiplex PCR. The repertoire holds tens of thousands of clones, 75% to 95% seen once, with approximately 0.58% in the top ten. To note about this clone: Its antigen is currently unknown.

The rearrangement links TRBV28 to TRBJ1-1; D is perhaps TRBD1 (5 bases). This receptor was identified in an adult with an advanced solid tumor such as melanoma, head and neck, liver or kidney cancer. Sequenced here: CD4+ or CD8+ T cells sorted from blood, sampled in a trial of the OX40 agonist ivuxolimab. CDR3 nucleotides: TGTGCCAGCAGTTTCCCGGGACGGGCGAACACTGAAGCTTTCTTT. Translated, it gives CASSFPGRANTEAFF. The variable domain in full, with the rest retrieved from reference TRBV28 and TRBJ1-1, is DVKVTQSSRYLVKRTGEKVFLECVQDMDHENMFWYRQDPGLGLRLIYFSYDVKMKEKGDIPEGYSVSREKKERFSLILESASTNQTSMYLCASSFPGRANTEAFFGQGTRLTVV.